The TCR beta chain under discussion was sequenced for a study of T cell responses to AZD1222 COVID-19 vaccine. Study results and caveats: Repertoires were collected only later (after the peak T cell response had occurred). Spike-specific TCR breadth and depth both grew after two AZD1222 doses.

CDR3 length equals 15 residues. Germline lookup yields CDR1 SGHAT and CDR2 FQNNGV. Trimming took 6 bases from V and 5 from J, leaving 14 bases between them. Note on this clone: The target antigen is unknown.

Some clones are missing from TCRdb's copy, which holds only in-frame ones; the method was immunoSEQ multiplex PCR. The table includes about 140,000 clones, approximately 90% detected once. The sequencing here drew on peripheral blood, taken on day 0 of AZD1222 vaccination. V and J are TRBV11-2 and TRBJ2-6, with D possibly being TRBD2 (6 bases). The TCR comes from an adult in good health. Here the CDR3 reads CASRPYGGRANVLTF. The DNA for the CDR3 is TGTGCCAGCAGGCCCTACGGGGGAAGGGCCAACGTCCTGACTTTC.